There are many counts of the clone carrying this T cell receptor (beta chain). PBMCs stored at -80 C, 2 million in total, were the source of the unsorted libraries. This specimen belongs to a study of neurological immune-mediated disorders. The CDR3 covers 15 residues. The V and J ends lost 3 bases and 7 bases, in that order; junction bases with no gene match: 7. With 10-nucleotide random UMIs, 5'RACE was used to make the cDNA. TCRdb independently ran MiXCR on the 5' RACE reads; one entry per CDR3 protein. Among just under 45,000 distinct CDR3 sequences listed, roughly 13% were seen once. This TCR derives from a female donor in good health. Sequencing was done on a sample of PBMCs. The chain recombines TRBV12-3 or TRBV12-4 with TRBJ2-1; 9 positions match TRBD2. CDR3 bases: TGTGCCAGCAGTTTCCGCACGGGACTAGCTAATGAGCAGTTCTTC. Its translation is CASSFRTGLANEQFF.